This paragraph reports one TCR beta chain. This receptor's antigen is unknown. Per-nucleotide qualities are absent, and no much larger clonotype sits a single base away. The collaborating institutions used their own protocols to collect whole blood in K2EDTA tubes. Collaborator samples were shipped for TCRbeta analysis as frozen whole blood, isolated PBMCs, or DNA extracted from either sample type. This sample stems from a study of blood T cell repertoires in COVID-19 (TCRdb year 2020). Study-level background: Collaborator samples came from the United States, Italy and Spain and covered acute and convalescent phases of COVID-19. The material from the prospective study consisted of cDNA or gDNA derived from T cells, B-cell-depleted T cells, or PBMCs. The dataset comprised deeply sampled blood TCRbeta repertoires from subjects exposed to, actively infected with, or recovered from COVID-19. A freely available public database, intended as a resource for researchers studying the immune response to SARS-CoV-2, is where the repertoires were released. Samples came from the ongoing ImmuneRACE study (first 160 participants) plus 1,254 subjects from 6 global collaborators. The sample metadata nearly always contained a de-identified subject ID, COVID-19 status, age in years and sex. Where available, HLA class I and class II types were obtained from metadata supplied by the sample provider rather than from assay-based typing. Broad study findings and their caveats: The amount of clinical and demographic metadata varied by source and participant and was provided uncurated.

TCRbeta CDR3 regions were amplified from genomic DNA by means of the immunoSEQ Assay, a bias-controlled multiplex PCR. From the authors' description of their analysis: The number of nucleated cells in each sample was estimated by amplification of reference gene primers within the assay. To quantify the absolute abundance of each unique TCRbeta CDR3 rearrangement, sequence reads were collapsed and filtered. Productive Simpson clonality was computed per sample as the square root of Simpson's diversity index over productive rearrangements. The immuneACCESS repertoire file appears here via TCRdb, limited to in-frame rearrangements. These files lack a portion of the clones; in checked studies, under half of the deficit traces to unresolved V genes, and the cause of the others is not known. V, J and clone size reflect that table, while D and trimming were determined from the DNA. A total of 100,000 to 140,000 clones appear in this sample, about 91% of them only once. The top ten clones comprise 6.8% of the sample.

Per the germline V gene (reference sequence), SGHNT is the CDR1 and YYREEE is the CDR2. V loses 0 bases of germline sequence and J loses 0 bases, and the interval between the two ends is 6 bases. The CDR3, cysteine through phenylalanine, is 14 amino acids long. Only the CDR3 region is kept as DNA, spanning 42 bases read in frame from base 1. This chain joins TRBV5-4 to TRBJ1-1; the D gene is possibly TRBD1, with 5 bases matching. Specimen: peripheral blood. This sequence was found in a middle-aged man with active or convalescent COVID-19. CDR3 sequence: CASSLGGLNTEAFF. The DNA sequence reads TGTGCCAGCAGCTTGGGGGGCCTGAACACTGAAGCTTTCTTT. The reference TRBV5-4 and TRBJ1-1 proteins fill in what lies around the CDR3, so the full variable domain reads ETGVTQSPTHLIKTRGQQVTLRCSSQSGHNTVSWYQQALGQGPQFIFQYYREEENGRGNFPPRFSGLQFPNYSSELNVNALELDDSALYLCASSLGGLNTEAFFGQGTRLTVV.